This TCR beta chain was documented in a study of blood T cell repertoires in COVID-19. Sequenced by immunoSEQ multiplex PCR; TCRdb stores in-frame clones only, minus some. The top ten hold approximately 3.4% of the sample, which has around 250,000 clones, over 75% seen once. Trimming removed 5 bases from V and 2 bases from J, with 15 bases in between. The CDR3 totals 15 residues. CDR1 and CDR2 (germline): MDHEN, SYDVKM. The TCR comes from a woman aged 40 to 55 who had been exposed to COVID-19. The V and J genes are TRBV28 and TRBJ1-1; tentative D call: TRBD1 (5 bases). The specimen sequenced was PBMCs or T cells enriched from blood (not recorded which). The CDR3 here is CASSLRQTFNTEAFF. The CDR3 DNA reads as TGTGCCAGCAGTCTAAGACAGACGTTCAACACTGAAGCTTTCTTT.